Presented here are 31 T cell receptor beta chains from one specimen sequenced in a study of synovial regulatory T cells in juvenile arthritis. The assay was immunoSEQ multiplex PCR, and TCRdb's table has in-frame clones only and misses some. Recorded for this sample: 8,000 to 10,000 clones. The sequenced sample was Treg cells from blood. The subset denotes: remaining (HLA-DR-negative) circulating blood Treg cells. These receptors all stem from a donor younger than 30 with juvenile idiopathic arthritis.

The rearrangement uses TRBV2 and TRBJ1-4. The CDR3 length is 17 residues. No nucleotide data were recorded. CDR1 is SNHLY, CDR2 FYNNEI, per germline. CDR3 sequence reads: CASAWATRLLGGEKLFF.

The chain combines TRBV7-9 with TRBJ2-3; TCRdb designates TRBD2, a call that cannot be tested without DNA. Per germline, CDR1 SEHNR and CDR2 FQNEAQ (reference sequence). The CDR3 is made up of 15 amino acids. The coding DNA is unavailable. The CDR3 sequence: CASSLARLAGDTQYF.

This clone is labeled medium-sized based on frequency. The chain carries TRBV19 and TRBJ1-1. Per the germline V gene, CDR1 is LNHDA and CDR2 is SQIVND (reference sequence). The CDR3 runs to 14 residues. No coding sequence is recorded. CDR3 region: CASSIPGGPTEAFF.

The chain recombines TRBV9 with TRBJ2-3; there is no DNA to check the TCRdb D call of TRBD2. The CDR3 sequence is 14 residues long. The DNA is unrecorded. From germline, CDR1 is SGDLS and CDR2 YYNGEE. CDR3 amino acids: CASSLADSTDTQYF.

This sequence joins TRBV2 and TRBJ2-6; TCRdb reports TRBD2, a call that lacks DNA to check it against. This CDR3 has 19 amino acids. A DNA sequence was not provided. In germline, CDR1 is SNHLY, CDR2 FYNNEI. CDR3 residues: CASRLPRGRTLSGANVLTF.

The chain combines TRBV18 with TRBJ1-5; the TRBD1 assignment by TCRdb is unverifiable without DNA. The CDR3 sequence is 14 residues long. The entry carries no DNA sequence. CDR1 and CDR2 from the germline V gene are KGHSH and LQKENI. CDR3 amino acids: CASSPGQGHQPQHF.

The chain uses TRBV6-6 and TRBJ1-1. Germline CDR1 reads MNHNY; CDR2 reads SVGAGI (reference sequence). The CDR3 is 12 amino acids. No coding sequence is recorded. The CDR3 loop reads CASSKGGTEAFF.

The genes are TRBV7-2 and TRBJ2-1; without DNA, the TCRdb call of TRBD2 cannot be checked. Germline CDR1 is SGHTA and CDR2 is FQGNSA. This CDR3 spans 15 amino acids. No DNA is listed. The CDR3 sequence is CASSQPLLSGNEQFF. Based on the CDR3 plus reference TRBV7-2 and TRBJ2-1, the full variable domain is GAGVSQSPSNKVTEKGKDVELRCDPISGHTALYWYRQSLGQGLEFLIYFQGNSAPDKSGLPSDRFSAERTGGSVSTLTIQRTQQEDSAVYLCASSQPLLSGNEQFFGPGTRLTVL.

The CDR3 loop reads CASSLGGRGPTYEQYF. The chain joins TRBV4-2 to TRBJ2-7; as DNA is missing, the TRBD2 call by TCRdb cannot be tested. Germline CDR1 and CDR2: LGHNA and YNFKEQ. This CDR3 comprises 16 residues. No DNA appears here.

V gene TRBV28 combines with J gene TRBJ2-6; TCRdb names TRBD1, which stays unverified in the absence of DNA. The CDR3 totals 15 residues. DNA is not recorded here. CDR1 is MDHEN, CDR2 SYDVKM, per germline. The CDR3 sequence: CASSPFSAGANVLTF.

The CDR3 loop is CASSSGQGVDGNQPQHF. The chain uses TRBV10-2 and TRBJ1-5; TCRdb returns TRBD1, unconfirmable since there is no DNA. The CDR3 is 17 residues long. No DNA has been recorded. Per the germline V gene, CDR1 is WSHSY and CDR2 is SAAADI.

The chain employs TRBV7-2 and TRBJ1-6. The CDR3 covers 14 residues. No DNA is recorded. The germline CDR1 and CDR2 sequences are SGHTA and FQGNSA. CDR3 loop: CASSGGGYNSPLHF. Full variable domain (missing parts from reference TRBV7-2 and TRBJ1-6): GAGVSQSPSNKVTEKGKDVELRCDPISGHTALYWYRQSLGQGLEFLIYFQGNSAPDKSGLPSDRFSAERTGGSVSTLTIQRTQQEDSAVYLCASSGGGYNSPLHFGNGTRLTVT.

CDR3 amino acids: CASSQGVRQETQYF. The chain joins TRBV14 to TRBJ2-5. CDR1 and CDR2 from the germline V gene are SGHDN and FVKESK. This CDR3 is 14 amino acids long. The DNA is not on file.

This sequence joins TRBV9 and TRBJ1-2. This CDR3 has 9 residues. A DNA sequence was not provided. Germline V gene data show CDR1 as SGDLS and CDR2 as YYNGEE. CDR3 protein: CASSAGYTF.

This clone is deemed medium-sized (0.01 to 0.1%) by its frequency. This chain uses TRBV5-4 with TRBJ1-4. Germline V gene data show CDR1 as SGHNT and CDR2 as YYREEE (reference sequence). CDR3 length: 15 residues. No coding sequence is recorded. The CDR3 sequence is CASSSTTFGVRKLFF.

The chain joins TRBV7-3 to TRBJ2-2; TCRdb picks TRBD2, but there is no DNA to check that call. The CDR3 length is 14 residues. Only the protein is available. Germline values: CDR1 SGHTA, CDR2 FQGTGA. CDR3: CASSRLAAQGELFF.

The chain employs TRBV5-1 and TRBJ1-2. The CDR3 has 12 amino acids. This entry has no DNA. Germline CDR1 SGHRS, CDR2 YFSETQ. CDR3 residues: CASASGDYGYTF.

This sequence joins TRBV27 and TRBJ1-6; TCRdb's D call of TRBD1 is untestable without DNA. CDR3 length: 16 residues. Only the protein sequence is given. CDR1 and CDR2 from the germline V gene are MNHEY and SMNVEV (reference sequence). The CDR3 region is CASRISGTEHNSPLHF.

V gene TRBV2 combines with J gene TRBJ1-5; the TCRdb call, TRBD1, lacks DNA for checking. The CDR3 contains 16 residues. No coding sequence is recorded. Germline values: CDR1 SNHLY, CDR2 FYNNEI. CDR3: CASSRDRDRPNQPQHF.

The rearrangement joins TRBV29-1 to TRBJ1-1. Germline lookup yields CDR1 SQVTM and CDR2 ANQGSEA. CDR3 length equals 11 residues. A DNA sequence was not provided. CDR3 sequence: CSATLNTEAFF. Together with reference TRBV29-1 and TRBJ1-1, the CDR3 gives the full variable domain: SAVISQKPSRDICQRGTSLTIQCQVDSQVTMMFWYRQQPGQSLTLIATANQGSEATYESGFVIDKFPISRPNLTFSTLTVSNMSPEDSSIYLCSATLNTEAFFGQGTRLTVV.

This chain connects TRBV4-1 to TRBJ1-2; lacking DNA, the TRBD1 call made by TCRdb goes unchecked. The CDR3 is 15 amino acids. No DNA is listed. The germline gives CDR1 MGHRA, CDR2 YSYEKL. This chain's CDR3 is CASSQDMQAPYGYTF.

V is TRBV21-1 and J is TRBJ1-1. TRBV21-1 is a pseudogene. CDR3 length: 17 residues. DNA was not recorded. CDR3: CASSKGVGGDMNTEAFF.

The chain links TRBV6-1 to TRBJ1-4. Germline values: CDR1 MNHNS, CDR2 SASEGT. There are 12 residues in the CDR3. No DNA sequence is on record. The CDR3 sequence: CASTGVNEKLFF.

This chain's CDR3 is CASTLNGISYSNQPQHF. This chain connects TRBV5-4 to TRBJ1-5. CDR3 size: 17 residues. The DNA sequence is not available. Germline V gene sequence: CDR1 SGHNT, CDR2 YYREEE (reference sequence).

The J gene is TRBJ2-7, the V gene TRBV4-2; TCRdb returns TRBD2, unconfirmable since there is no DNA. The CDR3 has 15 amino acids. No DNA sequence was recorded. The V gene's germline CDR1 is LGHNA and CDR2 YNFKEQ. CDR3: CASSQVRVSSYEQYF.

The chain recombines TRBV10-3 with TRBJ2-2; TCRdb outputs TRBD2, but without DNA this stays unchecked. This CDR3 has 15 amino acids. The DNA is not on file. From germline, CDR1 is ENHRY and CDR2 SYGVKD. The CDR3 spells CAISDRGRVTGELFF.

This chain uses TRBV4-3 with TRBJ1-1; TCRdb gives TRBD1 as the D gene, but with no DNA this cannot be confirmed. The CDR3 is 17 amino acids. DNA is not recorded here. The germline V gene has CDR1 LGHNA and CDR2 YSLEER. The CDR3 region is CASSPRGQGATNTEAFF.

This chain connects TRBV7-9 to TRBJ2-7; the D gene TCRdb calls, TRBD1, cannot be checked with no DNA. This CDR3 spans 13 amino acids. The DNA is not on file. Germline lookup yields CDR1 SEHNR and CDR2 FQNEAQ (reference sequence). CDR3 in amino acids: CASSLGASYEQYF.

The rearrangement joins TRBV6-1 to TRBJ1-2; TCRdb's D call of TRBD1 is untestable without DNA. Per germline, CDR1 MNHNS and CDR2 SASEGT. The CDR3 loop spans 16 amino acids. No DNA appears here. The chain's CDR3 is CASSEAFRGQSYGYTF.

The chain has TRBV6-1 and TRBJ1-4. The CDR3 spans 15 residues. No DNA has been recorded. Germline V gene sequence: CDR1 MNHNS, CDR2 SASEGT. The CDR3 region is CASRPRRGRGEKLFF.

This rearrangement joins TRBV12-5 to TRBJ2-3; without DNA, the TCRdb call of TRBD1 cannot be checked. The CDR3 totals 12 residues. The entry carries no DNA sequence. CDR1 is LGHNT, CDR2 FRNRAP, per germline. CDR3 residues: CASGTGTDTQYF. Combining the CDR3 with reference TRBV12-5 and TRBJ2-3 gives the whole variable domain DARVTQTPRHKVTEMGQEVTMRCQPILGHNTVFWYRQTMMQGLELLAYFRNRAPLDDSGMPKDRFSAEMPDATLATLKIQPSEPRDSAVYFCASGTGTDTQYFGPGTRLTVL.